This T cell receptor (beta chain) was obtained from a study of early T cells in non-severe SARS-CoV-2 infection (dated by TCRdb to about 2021). With regard to the full study: Bulk RNA from unsorted whole blood was used for TCR sequencing, so alpha and beta chains could not be paired. Broad study findings and their caveats: VDJdb matching was skewed toward anti-spike CD8 responses and likely underestimated virus-specific expansions, missing private and CD4 specificities.

A few counts support this clonotype. The specificity of this receptor is unknown. There are no base qualities to consult, and no much larger clone falls within one base. Libraries came from 5' RACE. TCRdb names NextSeq 500 as the instrument used. In the TCR library protocol, unique molecular identifiers were attached to individual cDNA molecules to correct for PCR bias and sequencing error. TCR alpha and beta chains were both sequenced, and the abundances of alpha and beta sequences in each sample were closely correlated with each other. From the authors' description of their analysis: Decombinator V4 was used to annotate the V gene, J gene and CDR3 of the TCR sequences. Expanded TCRs were defined as changing significantly between any two time points under a Poisson model with p below 0.0001. TCR abundances were normalised to the total number of TCRs sequenced in each sample and reported as counts per million. TRAV1-2 paired with TRAJ12, TRAJ20 or TRAJ33 defined MAIT TCRs, while TRAV10 paired with TRAJ18 defined iNKT TCRs. VDJdb, accessed 1 November 2021, was searched for CMV, EBV and SARS-CoV-2 annotated TCRs, with TCRs annotated for multiple antigens excluded. The raw public reads went through TCRdb reprocessing: fastp at Q25, MiXCR clone calling, in-frame beta chains kept. One record per CDR3 amino acid sequence lists the most common genes and DNA. Here the V and J calls rest on TCRdb's processing, not on the authors' analysis. A total of about 69,000 distinct CDR3 sequences appear in this sample, 8.5% to 10% of them only once. The ten largest clonotypes hold under 6.5% of the sample.

The study was a case-control design nested within a healthcare worker cohort in London, UK, with weekly nasopharyngeal swab PCR tests and blood sampling. Healthcare workers were recruited between 23 and 31 March 2020, during the week of the UK lockdown, and were followed weekly for up to about 15 weeks. Taken from the germline V gene, the CDR1 and CDR2 loops are SGHAT and FQNNGV. The CDR3 starts with the cysteine, ends with the phenylalanine, and has 15 residues. Solely the CDR3 DNA is kept, with 45 bases framed from the first base. The germline V end is reduced by 4 bases and the J end by 2 bases; junction bases left unmatched: 7.

The chain is assembled from TRBV11-2 and TRBJ2-7; TRBD1 matches 8 bases in the middle. This clonotype originated in an adult who was a healthcare worker with PCR-confirmed SARS-CoV-2 infection or an uninfected control (not recorded which). Sequences were obtained from whole blood. The CDR3 in this case is CASSSRQGPAYEQYF. The sequence in DNA is TGTGCCAGCAGCTCCCGACAGGGGCCAGCCTACGAGCAGTACTTC.